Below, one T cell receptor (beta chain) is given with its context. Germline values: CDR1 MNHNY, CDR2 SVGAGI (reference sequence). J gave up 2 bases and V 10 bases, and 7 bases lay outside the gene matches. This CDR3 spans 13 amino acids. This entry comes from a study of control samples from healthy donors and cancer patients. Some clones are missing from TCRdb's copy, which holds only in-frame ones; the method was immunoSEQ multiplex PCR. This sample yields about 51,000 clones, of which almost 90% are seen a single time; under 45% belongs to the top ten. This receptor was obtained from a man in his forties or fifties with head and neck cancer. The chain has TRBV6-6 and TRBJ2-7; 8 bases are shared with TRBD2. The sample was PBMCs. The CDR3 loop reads CATRPGGAYEQYF. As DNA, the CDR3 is TGTGCCACCAGACCGGGAGGGGCCTACGAGCAGTACTTC.